What follows is one TCR beta chain and its context. This table comes from immunoSEQ multiplex PCR, and its TCRdb copy is limited to in-frame clones, with some not included. The sample yields 200,000 to 250,000 clones, 80% to 90% seen once. The sample is drawn from a study of blood T cell repertoires in COVID-19. Study in general: Acute and convalescent COVID-19 samples came from the United States, Italy and Spain. T cells, B-cell-depleted T cells, or PBMCs supplied cDNA or gDNA.

The source of this sequence is a man between 18 and 29 years old with active or convalescent COVID-19. The material sequenced was peripheral blood.

CDR3 protein: CASSIRGNQPQHF. For the CDR3, the DNA is TGTGCCAGTAGTATCCGGGGTAATCAGCCCCAGCATTTT. V is TRBV19 and J is TRBJ1-5; D is undetermined. The CDR3 is made up of 13 amino acids. V gave up 3 bases and J gave up 4 bases, with 7 bases separating them. CDR1 LNHDA and CDR2 SQIVND come from the germline V gene (reference sequence).